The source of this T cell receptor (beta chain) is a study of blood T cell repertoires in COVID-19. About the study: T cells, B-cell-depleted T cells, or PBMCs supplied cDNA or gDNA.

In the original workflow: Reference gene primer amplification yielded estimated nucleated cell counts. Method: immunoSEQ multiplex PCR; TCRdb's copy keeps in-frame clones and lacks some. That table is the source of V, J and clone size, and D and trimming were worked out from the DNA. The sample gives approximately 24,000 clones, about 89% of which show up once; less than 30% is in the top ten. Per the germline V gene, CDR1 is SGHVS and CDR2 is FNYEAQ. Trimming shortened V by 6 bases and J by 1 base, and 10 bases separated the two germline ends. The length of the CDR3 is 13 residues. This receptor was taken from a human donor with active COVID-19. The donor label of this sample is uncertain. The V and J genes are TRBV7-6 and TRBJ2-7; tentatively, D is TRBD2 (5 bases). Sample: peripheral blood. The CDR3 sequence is CASRPGLSYEQYF. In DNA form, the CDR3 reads TGTGCCAGCAGGCCAGGACTTTCCTACGAGCAGTACTTC. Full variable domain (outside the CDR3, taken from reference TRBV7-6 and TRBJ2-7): GAGVSQSPRYKVTKRGQDVALRCDPISGHVSLYWYRQALGQGPEFLTYFNYEAQQDKSGLPNDRFSAERPEGSISTLTIQRTEQRDSAMYRCASRPGLSYEQYFGPGTRLTVT.